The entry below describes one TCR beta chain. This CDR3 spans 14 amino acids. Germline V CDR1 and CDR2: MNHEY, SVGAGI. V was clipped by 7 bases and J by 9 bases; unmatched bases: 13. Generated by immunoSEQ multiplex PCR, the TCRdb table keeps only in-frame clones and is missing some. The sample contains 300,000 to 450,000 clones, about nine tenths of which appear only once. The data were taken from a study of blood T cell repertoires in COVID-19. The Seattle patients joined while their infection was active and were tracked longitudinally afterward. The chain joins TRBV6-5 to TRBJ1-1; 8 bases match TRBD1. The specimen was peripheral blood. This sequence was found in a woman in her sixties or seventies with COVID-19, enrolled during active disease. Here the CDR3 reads CASKIYRDRSQAFF. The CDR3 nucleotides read TGTGCCAGCAAAATCTACCGGGACAGGAGCCAAGCTTTCTTT.